This T cell receptor (beta chain) was retrieved from a study of a mutant IDH1 vaccine in newly diagnosed glioma. The overall study: Mean patient age was roughly 43 years; 62.5% were male and around 40% female. Standard pretreatment was either radiotherapy, temozolomide, or, for most, radiochemotherapy with temozolomide.

The table came from immunoSEQ multiplex PCR; TCRdb's copy has only in-frame clones and leaves some out. The data hold 70,000 to 100,000 clones, with 82% observed a single time. Sample time point: baseline, week 1 (first vaccination visit). The treatment is: pre-vaccination baseline after standard-of-care therapy. Patients carried new grade 3 or 4 IDH1-mutant astrocytomas lacking nuclear ATRX. This CDR3 has 13 amino acids. From germline, CDR1 is SGHRS and CDR2 YFSETQ. Trimming pared 2 bases from V and 2 bases from J, leaving 7 bases between. This clone was seen more than once but under ten times. This specimen consisted of PBMCs, obtained from a glioma patient treated with radiotherapy, temozolomide or both. The sequence was obtained from a middle-aged man with glioma. Some clones in this sample may be carry-over from other donors' samples. The V and J genes are TRBV5-1 and TRBJ2-5; unclear D gene. The CDR3 sequence: CASSFASQETQYF. CDR3 DNA sequence: TGCGCCAGCAGCTTCGCCAGTCAAGAGACCCAGTACTTC.